Below are 30 T cell receptor beta chains sequenced from a single sample in a study of blood T cells in healthy people across ages (dated by TCRdb to 2014 to 2015). Libraries were constructed by 5' RACE. Sequencing used an Illumina HiSeq 2500. A second PCR of roughly 7 to 12 cycles was run with a J-beta primer mix and a sample-barcoded 5' primer. TCRdb reprocessing: public reads trimmed at Q25 with fastp, clones called with MiXCR, in-frame beta chains kept. Each CDR3 protein appears once, grouped with its most common genes and DNA. The sample includes fewer than 1,000,000 distinct CDR3 sequences, with 44% observed a single time. Nearly 20% of the sample goes to the ten largest clones. Sequencing was performed on blood. The receptors here all came from a man aged 55 to 70 in good health.

The rearrangement links TRBV4-2 to TRBJ1-6; D ambiguous. Trimming cost V 0 bases and J 8 bases, with 11 bases left between them. Germline CDR1 LGHNA, CDR2 YNFKEQ. This CDR3 spans 15 amino acids. CDR3 sequence (DNA): TGTGCCAGCAGCCAAGATCCCGGAGTAGATTCACCCCTCCACTTT. Its translation: CASSQDPGVDSPLHF.

The chain links TRBV7-8 to TRBJ2-1, with 12 bases lining up with TRBD2. Unmatched junction bases numbered 4, after V lost 8 bases and J lost 5 bases. CDR1 and CDR2 (germline): SGHVS, FQNEAQ. This CDR3 is built from 14 residues. DNA for the CDR3: TGTGCCAGCCTCGGACTAGCGGGACACAATGAGCAGTTCTTC. Protein: CASLGLAGHNEQFF. Together with reference TRBV7-8 and TRBJ2-1, the CDR3 gives the full variable domain: GAGVSQSPRYKVAKRGQDVALRCDPISGHVSLFWYQQALGQGPEFLTYFQNEAQLDKSGLPSDRFFAERPEGSVSTLKIQRTQQEDSAVYLCASLGLAGHNEQFFGPGTRLTVL.

The CDR3 here is CASSIRQGSLNEQYF. For the CDR3, the DNA is TGTGCCAGCAGTATAAGACAGGGGTCTCTAAATGAGCAGTACTTC. This chain uses TRBV12-3 or TRBV12-4 with TRBJ2-5; 8 positions match TRBD1. The J segment lost 11 bases and the V segment lost 5 bases, leaving 16 bases of the junction unmatched. The CDR3 runs to 15 residues.

This rearrangement joins TRBV5-5 to TRBJ1-4; 8 bases match TRBD1. Germline V gene sequence: CDR1 SGHKS, CDR2 YYEKEE (reference sequence). Germline trimming cut 4 bases from V and 5 bases from J; bases unmatched to any gene: 7. The CDR3 length is 15 residues. CDR3 in DNA: TGTGCCAGCAGCGGTAGACAGGGGCGAAATGAAAAACTGTTTTTT. It yields the protein CASSGRQGRNEKLFF.

The J gene is TRBJ2-3, the V gene TRBV6-1, with D hard to call. The CDR3 spans 14 residues. The germline V and J ends were trimmed by 5 bases and 3 bases, with 12 bases remaining between them. Germline V gene data show CDR1 as MNHNS and CDR2 as SASEGT. The CDR3 protein is CASSPSRWTDTQYF. CDR3 DNA sequence: TGTGCCAGCAGTCCCTCTAGATGGACAGATACGCAGTATTTT.

This chain uses TRBV25-1 with TRBJ2-3; 7 nucleotides line up with TRBD2. V was pared by 1 base and J by 4 bases, with 11 bases of the junction left unmatched. The CDR3 totals 17 residues. The germline gives CDR1 MGHDK, CDR2 SYGVNS. The CDR3 sequence: CASSESGTNLISDTQYF. The CDR3 nucleotides are TGTGCCAGCAGTGAATCCGGGACTAATCTAATCTCAGATACGCAGTATTTT.

This chain uses TRBV11-2 with TRBJ2-7, with D perhaps TRBD2 (5 bases). The CDR3 spans 15 residues. Germline-derived CDR1 and CDR2 are SGHAT and FQNNGV. The ends were cut back, 1 base at V and 6 bases at J, with 16 bases in the middle. The CDR3 spells CASSLGPDGGSEQYF. The CDR3 nucleotides read TGTGCCAGCAGCTTAGGACCGGACGGAGGCTCCGAGCAGTACTTC. The whole variable domain, filled in from reference TRBV11-2 and TRBJ2-7, reads EAGVAQSPRYKIIEKRQSVAFWCNPISGHATLYWYQQILGQGPKLLIQFQNNGVVDDSQLPKDRFSAERLKGVDSTLKIQPAKLEDSAVYLCASSLGPDGGSEQYFGPGTRLTVT.

The chain links TRBV9 to TRBJ2-7; 9 nucleotides line up with TRBD2. Matching the DNA end better, TRBJ2-5 makes the J call doubtful. CDR1 and CDR2 from the germline V gene are SGDLS and YYNGEE. CDR3 length: 16 residues. The CDR3 DNA sequence: TGTGCCAGCAGCCCCCGCGGTGGTAGCGGGGGAGAGACCCAGTACTTC. Its protein is CASSPRGGSGGETQYF.

V gene TRBV28 combines with J gene TRBJ2-3; TRBD1 is a possible D gene (5 bases). The CDR3 has 13 amino acids. V lost 5 bases, J lost 3 bases, and 9 bases lay in between. Germline V lookup: CDR1 MDHEN, CDR2 SYDVKM. Here the CDR3 reads CASSTDSTDTQYF. The CDR3 DNA sequence: TGTGCCAGCAGTACCGACAGTACAGATACGCAGTATTTT.

The count of this clonotype is one. CDR3 loop: CASSQIQGNTIYF. The CDR3 bases are TGCGCCAGCAGCCAAATACAGGGGAACACCATATATTTT. J is TRBJ1-3 and V is TRBV4-3, with 7 bases matching TRBD1. The CDR3 loop spans 13 amino acids. The V segment lost 2 bases and the J segment 7 bases; nucleotides outside the gene matches: 2. Germline V gene sequence: CDR1 LGHNA, CDR2 YSLEER.

A remark on this clonotype: The germline gene is not matched at one end of the junction; a read error may be the cause. V is TRBV4-3 and J is TRBJ2-4; weak D call: TRBD1 (8 bases). In germline, CDR1 is LGHNA, CDR2 YSLEER. The CDR3 has 18 residues. The CDR3 loop is CASSQHRGQGGGENSQYF. The CDR3 nucleotides are TGCGCCAGCAGCCAACATAGAGGACAGGGAGGGGGCGAAAACAGTCAGTACTTC.

This clonotype was counted only a few times. The rearrangement uses TRBV7-2 and TRBJ2-5; 14 bases agree with TRBD2. CDR3 length equals 16 residues. The V gene end was trimmed by 5 bases and the J gene end by 11 bases; junction bases not matched to a gene: 13. Germline CDR1 and CDR2: SGHTA and FQGNSA. This CDR3 is CASSVGTSGGQGEQYF. In DNA form, the CDR3 reads TGTGCCAGCAGCGTCGGGACTAGCGGGGGTCAGGGTGAGCAGTACTTC. Supplemented by reference TRBV7-2 and TRBJ2-5, the full variable domain reads GAGVSQSPSNKVTEKGKDVELRCDPISGHTALYWYRQSLGQGLEFLIYFQGNSAPDKSGLPSDRFSAERTGGSVSTLTIQRTQQEDSAVYLCASSVGTSGGQGEQYFGPGTRLLVL.

The V gene is TRBV7-8, the J gene TRBJ2-1; 7 bases line up with TRBD1. Germline V lookup: CDR1 SGHVS, CDR2 FQNEAQ. This CDR3 spans 15 amino acids. J was trimmed by 6 bases and V by 1 base; bases with no gene match: 6. In nucleotides, the CDR3 is TGTGCCAGCAGCTTAGGAGGGGGCTTGGTCAATGAGCAGTTCTTC. It translates to CASSLGGGLVNEQFF. Full variable domain (missing parts from reference TRBV7-8 and TRBJ2-1): GAGVSQSPRYKVAKRGQDVALRCDPISGHVSLFWYQQALGQGPEFLTYFQNEAQLDKSGLPSDRFFAERPEGSVSTLKIQRTQQEDSAVYLCASSLGGGLVNEQFFGPGTRLTVL.

The V and J genes are TRBV4-3 and TRBJ2-7; D perhaps matches TRBD1 (6 bases). The better agreement between TRBJ2-5 and the DNA end casts doubt on the J call. Germline loops: CDR1 LGHNA, CDR2 YSLEER. The CDR3 contains 18 residues. CDR3 DNA sequence: TGCGCCAGCAGCCACAGTCGGATACAAACAGGGTCGGGGGAGACCCAGTACTTC. Its translation is CASSHSRIQTGSGETQYF.

This clonotype was detected a few times. V gene TRBV6-5 combines with J gene TRBJ2-7; D possibly corresponds to TRBD1 (7 bases). Germline V lookup: CDR1 MNHEY, CDR2 SVGAGI. The CDR3 length is 14 residues. Trimming shortened V by 5 bases and J by 2 bases, and 13 bases separated the two germline ends. The CDR3 nucleotides read TGTGCCAGCAGTCGGCCAGGGGGGACCTACGAGCAGTACTTC. Translating gives CASSRPGGTYEQYF.

This sequence joins TRBV2 and TRBJ2-7, with 7 bases matching TRBD2. The CDR3 contains 12 residues. V shed 11 bases and J 2 bases; nucleotides not matched to a gene: 6. CDR1 SNHLY and CDR2 FYNNEI come from the germline V gene. The CDR3 nucleotides are TGTGCCCCCCTGGGAGGGGCCTACGAGCAGTACTTC. It is translated as CAPLGGAYEQYF.

The V and J genes are TRBV6-2 or TRBV6-3 and TRBJ1-4, with TRBD1 matching over 7 bases. The V and J ends lost 2 bases and 8 bases, in that order; junction bases with no gene match: 5. There are 14 residues in the CDR3. CDR1 is MNHEY, CDR2 SVGEGT, per germline. The CDR3 coding sequence is TGTGCCAGCAGTTACGACAGGGAAGAGGAAAAACTGTTTTTT. Translation: CASSYDREEEKLFF.

The CDR3 coding sequence is TGCGCCAGCCGGTTGGGACCGATGACCTCAGATACGCAGTATTTT. Translating it yields CASRLGPMTSDTQYF. This sequence joins TRBV4-1 and TRBJ2-3; D assignment may be TRBD1 or TRBD2 (5 bases each). Germline loops: CDR1 MGHRA, CDR2 YSYEKL. CDR3 length: 15 residues. Trimming pared 8 bases from V and 4 bases from J, leaving 19 bases between.

The sample holds a few counts of this clonotype. A read error may explain this, as a much larger clone is one base away. This rearrangement joins TRBV6-5 to TRBJ2-7; 10 bases line up with TRBD1. The CDR3 contains 13 residues. Germline V gene sequence: CDR1 MNHEY, CDR2 SVGAGI. V was clipped by 11 bases and J by 0 bases; unmatched bases: 4. The CDR3 DNA reads TGTGCCGGTAGGACAGGGGGCTCCTACGAGCAGTACTTC. Translating it yields CAGRTGGSYEQYF.

The chain has TRBV5-5 and TRBJ1-1, with D maybe TRBD1 (5 bases). V lost 0 bases and J lost 11, with 17 bases in between. This CDR3 contains 14 residues. The germline V gene encodes CDR1 SGHKS and CDR2 YYEKEE (reference sequence). This CDR3 reads CASSLDRGARDAFF. CDR3 nucleotides: TGTGCCAGCAGCTTGGATCGAGGGGCCAGAGATGCTTTCTTT.

The chain links TRBV18 to TRBJ1-2; TRBD1 might be the D (5 bases). Trimming took off 2 bases at V and 4 bases at J, with 14 bases between the two ends. The CDR3 covers 15 residues. Germline V gene sequence: CDR1 KGHSH, CDR2 LQKENI. The CDR3 nucleotides are TGTGCCAGCTCACCAGGGGCAAGTGCGCGCTATGGCTACACCTTC. It is translated as CASSPGASARYGYTF.

The chain employs TRBV3-1 and TRBJ2-3; D perhaps matches TRBD2 (5 bases). Germline lookup yields CDR1 LGHDT and CDR2 YNNKEL (reference sequence). The V end lost 0 bases, the J end lost 14 bases, and 15 bases lay between the germline ends. CDR3 length: 13 amino acids. This CDR3 is CASSQDGRLDWYF. The CDR3 nucleotides read TGTGCCAGCAGCCAAGATGGACGATTGGACTGGTATTTT.

V is TRBV28 and J is TRBJ2-4; D is perhaps TRBD1 (6 bases). Gene TRBJ2-7 matches the end of the DNA better, so the J call may be wrong. CDR3 length: 15 amino acids. Germline V gene sequence: CDR1 MDHEN, CDR2 SYDVKM. CDR3 nucleotide sequence: TGTGCCAGCAGTTTTACTTACAGGGAAGGCTACGAGCAGTACTTC. Translated, it gives CASSFTYREGYEQYF.

This clonotype was seen a handful of times. V usage is TRBV7-2 and J usage is TRBJ1-6; TRBD1 agrees at 7 bases. The CDR3 is 16 residues long. Germline-derived CDR1 and CDR2 are SGHTA and FQGNSA. V lost 6 bases, J lost 0 bases, and 5 bases stayed unmatched. The DNA for the CDR3 is TGTGCCAGCAGGGAACAGGGGAGCTCCTATAATTCACCCCTCCACTTT. This sequence encodes CASREQGSSYNSPLHF.

In this sample, this clonotype turned up many times. The chain has TRBV20-1 and TRBJ1-2, with a tentative D call TRBD1 (5 bases). Trimming cost V 2 bases and J 6 bases, with 16 bases left between them. Germline lookup yields CDR1 DFQATT and CDR2 SNEGSKA (reference sequence). The CDR3 covers 14 residues. The CDR3 region is CSARLGGGVHGYTF. CDR3 DNA: TGCAGTGCTAGACTGGGCGGAGGGGTCCATGGCTACACCTTC.

The table lists this clonotype with many counts. The CDR3 protein is CASSSQVETQYF. The DNA for the CDR3 is TGTGCCAGCAGCTCTCAGGTGGAGACCCAGTACTTC. The genes are TRBV7-2 and TRBJ2-5; D call uncertain. Trimming stripped 4 bases from V and 5 bases from J, with 8 bases between. The CDR3 is made up of 12 amino acids. Per the germline V gene, CDR1 is SGHTA and CDR2 is FQGNSA.

The chain joins TRBV11-2 to TRBJ1-2, with D perhaps TRBD1 (6 bases). The germline V gene encodes CDR1 SGHAT and CDR2 FQNNGV. The CDR3 contains 12 residues. Trimming left V 3 bases short and J 8 bases short, with 10 bases between. CDR3 in DNA: TGTGCCAGCAGCTTCCAAACAGGGGGCTACACCTTC. Translating it yields CASSFQTGGYTF.

This chain uses TRBV2 with TRBJ1-6; 8 bases line up with TRBD1. The germline V gene encodes CDR1 SNHLY and CDR2 FYNNEI. V trimming: 7 bases; J trimming: 7 bases; junction bases outside the gene matches: 12. The CDR3 extends over 16 amino acids. The CDR3 region is CASNSKPQGANSPLHF. The CDR3 nucleotides are TGTGCCAGCAATTCGAAGCCGCAGGGGGCGAATTCACCCCTCCACTTT.

The rearrangement links TRBV24-1 to TRBJ2-5, with 9 bases fitting TRBD1. The germline V gene encodes CDR1 KGHDR and CDR2 SFDVKD. This CDR3 is built from 15 residues. The J segment lost 5 bases and the V segment lost 3 bases, leaving 6 bases of the junction unmatched. CDR3 region: CATSDLRDRAETQYF. The CDR3 DNA reads as TGTGCCACCAGTGATCTCCGGGACAGGGCGGAGACCCAGTACTTC.

A remark on this clonotype: A much larger clone differs by one base, so this may be a read error. The rearrangement links TRBV6-5 to TRBJ2-7; 10 bases map to TRBD2. The CDR3 has 14 residues. Losses at the gene ends were 4 bases for V and 4 bases for J; bases not matched to a gene: 4. From germline, CDR1 is MNHEY and CDR2 SVGAGI. CDR3 sequence (DNA): TGTGCCAGCAGTTCACGAGCGGGGGGGTACGAGCAGTACTTC. Translated: CASSSRAGGYEQYF.